Below are 17 T cell receptor beta chains sequenced from a single sample in a study of CD8 T cells in Susac syndrome. RNA was extracted with the RNeasy kit, and a quantity of 0.5 to 1 ug was reverse transcribed using random hexamers. TCRdb reanalysed the immunoSEQ multiplex PCR reads using MiXCR and keeps one entry per CDR3 protein. The table includes fewer than 350,000 distinct CDR3 sequences, 70% to 90% detected once. The sequenced sample consisted of CD8+ T cells from PBMCs. These receptors were taken from a human donor with multiple sclerosis.

The J gene is TRBJ1-2, the V gene TRBV20-1, with D tentatively TRBD1 (5 bases). CDR1 and CDR2 from the germline V gene are DFQATT and SNEGSKA (reference sequence). Trimming removed 2 bases from V and 0 bases from J, with 13 bases in between. CDR3 size: 15 residues. CDR3 DNA sequence: TGCAGTGCTAGACCGCGGACACCCGCTAACTATGGCTACACCTTC. Protein sequence: CSARPRTPANYGYTF.

This chain joins TRBV10-3 and TRBJ1-5, with 8 positions matching TRBD1. The V and J ends lost 4 bases and 2 bases, in that order; junction bases with no gene match: 4. The CDR3 is 15 amino acids. Germline assignment: CDR1 ENHRY and CDR2 SYGVKD. CDR3 DNA sequence: TGTGCCATCAGTGGATCGGACAGGGGCAATCAGCCCCAGCATTTT. Translating gives CAISGSDRGNQPQHF.

As DNA, the CDR3 is TGTGCCACCAGTGCCTCCGGGGCGGGACAGCCCCAGCATTTT. Translating gives CATSASGAGQPQHF. This rearrangement joins TRBV24-1 to TRBJ1-5; a weak D match, TRBD1 (5 bases). Germline V CDR1 and CDR2: KGHDR, SFDVKD. CDR3 length: 14 residues. With 5 bases removed from V and 7 bases from J, the gap between germline ends came to 14 bases.

The chain uses TRBV7-9 and TRBJ1-2; weak D call: TRBD1 (5 bases). The V and J ends lost 1 base and 8 bases respectively, with 11 bases between them. Per germline, CDR1 SEHNR and CDR2 FQNEAQ (reference sequence). This CDR3 has 13 amino acids. CDR3 loop: CASSLGPGNGYTF. In nucleotides, the CDR3 is TGTGCCAGCAGCTTAGGTCCAGGGAACGGCTACACCTTC. The full variable domain, with the rest looked up from reference TRBV7-9 and TRBJ1-2, is DTGVSQNPRHKITKRGQNVTFRCDPISEHNRLYWYRQTLGQGPEFLTYFQNEAQLEKSRLLSDRFSAERPKGSFSTLEIQRTEQGDSAMYLCASSLGPGNGYTFGSGTRLTVV.

This rearrangement joins TRBV4-3 to TRBJ2-2; TRBD2 is a possible D gene (6 bases). Germline lookup yields CDR1 LGHNA and CDR2 YSLEER. The CDR3 runs to 16 residues. V shed 0 bases and J shed 4 bases, with 12 bases lying between them. DNA for the CDR3: TGCGCCAGCAGCCAAGATGGGGTGGGGGGCACCGGGGAGCTGTTTTTT. Translated, it gives CASSQDGVGGTGELFF.

This clonotype was observed once. The rearrangement links TRBV7-9 to TRBJ1-1, with D unresolved. Per germline, CDR1 SEHNR and CDR2 FQNEAQ (reference sequence). The CDR3 runs to 16 residues. Trimming pared 4 bases from V and 3 bases from J, leaving 18 bases between. The CDR3 loop is CASSSRHGKRDTEAFF. In DNA, the CDR3 is TGTGCCAGCAGCTCCCGTCACGGGAAACGAGACACTGAAGCTTTCTTT.

Only a few counts were recorded for this clonotype. The rearrangement links TRBV28 to TRBJ2-7, with D perhaps TRBD1 (5 bases). This CDR3 has 13 amino acids. Germline V gene lookup returns CDR1 MDHEN and CDR2 SYDVKM. V lost 3 bases and J 3 bases, leaving 9 bases between the germline ends. CDR3 sequence (DNA): TGTGCCAGCAGTTTGGTCAGGGACTACGAGCAGTACTTC. This translates into CASSLVRDYEQYF.

The genes are TRBV12-3 or TRBV12-4 and TRBJ2-1, with TRBD2 identical over 7 bases. This CDR3 is 16 amino acids long. V lost 1 base and J lost 3; bases outside the gene matches: 6. The chain's CDR3 is CASSLDGGSIYNEQFF. In nucleotides, the CDR3 is TGTGCCAGCAGTTTAGATGGCGGGAGCATCTACAATGAGCAGTTCTTC.

The chain combines TRBV30 with TRBJ2-7; no firm D call. Germline CDR1 GTSNPN, CDR2 SVGIG (reference sequence). The CDR3 totals 11 residues. Trimming took 1 base from V and 4 from J, leaving 5 bases between them. The CDR3 protein is CAWSDNYEQYF. For the CDR3, the DNA is TGTGCCTGGAGTGATAATTACGAGCAGTACTTC.

The V gene is TRBV5-5, the J gene TRBJ2-7; 7 bases match TRBD2. The CDR3 covers 14 residues. The trim removed 2 bases at V and 2 bases at J, leaving 4 bases unmatched. In germline, CDR1 is SGHKS, CDR2 YYEKEE (reference sequence). CDR3 amino acids: CASSFLAGAYEQYF. In DNA, the CDR3 is TGTGCCAGCAGCTTCTTAGCGGGCGCCTACGAGCAGTACTTC.

This sequence joins TRBV30 and TRBJ1-1; TRBD1 agrees at 8 bases. Trimming removed 2 bases from V and 8 bases from J; junction bases left unmatched: 7. Germline CDR1 reads GTSNPN; CDR2 reads SVGIG (reference sequence). The CDR3 has 13 amino acids. DNA for the CDR3: TGTGCCTGGAGTTCCGGACAGGGTGCCGAAGCTTTCTTT. This translates into CAWSSGQGAEAFF.

The rearrangement uses TRBV30 and TRBJ2-7; a possible D gene is TRBD1 (6 bases). CDR1 is GTSNPN and CDR2 is SVGIG in the germline V gene (reference sequence). CDR3 length: 13 residues. V was pared by 3 bases and J by 2 bases, with 11 bases between. CDR3 loop: CAWSLTGPYEQYF. The CDR3 bases are TGTGCCTGGAGCCTGACAGGACCCTACGAGCAGTACTTC.

This chain links TRBV29-1 with TRBJ2-1, with 10 positions matching TRBD2. The V gene's germline CDR1 is SQVTM and CDR2 ANQGSEA. CDR3 length equals 14 residues. With 5 bases clipped from V and 6 bases from J, the junction kept 7 bases outside the gene matches. CDR3: CSVSRTSGANEQFF. The CDR3 nucleotides are TGCAGCGTTTCCCGGACTAGCGGTGCCAATGAGCAGTTCTTC.

This chain links TRBV14 with TRBJ2-7; no firm D call. CDR1 SGHDN and CDR2 FVKESK come from the germline V gene. V was cut by 5 bases and J by 3 bases, with 8 bases left in between. This CDR3 is built from 12 residues. This chain's CDR3 is CASSVSRYEQYF. The DNA of the CDR3 is TGTGCCAGCAGCGTCAGTCGCTACGAGCAGTACTTC.

The chain has TRBV7-3 and TRBJ2-3; D not certain. CDR1 SGHTA and CDR2 FQGTGA come from the germline V gene. The CDR3 contains 12 residues. The V gene lost 5 bases and the J gene lost 1 base, with 4 bases spanning the gap. As DNA, the CDR3 is TGTGCCAGCAGCATGGGCACAGATACGCAGTATTTT. The encoded protein is CASSMGTDTQYF.

The gene calls are TRBV28 and TRBJ1-4; weak D call: TRBD1 (6 bases). Germline V CDR1 and CDR2: MDHEN, SYDVKM. The CDR3 has 16 amino acids. V lost 4 bases and J 6 bases, leaving 18 bases between the germline ends. The CDR3 DNA follows: TGTGCCAGCAGTTCCGGGACACCGGCGGTGGATGAAAAACTGTTTTTT. Protein sequence: CASSSGTPAVDEKLFF.

This chain connects TRBV10-3 to TRBJ1-5; D call uncertain. The ends were cut back, 0 bases at V and 9 bases at J, with 12 bases in the middle. CDR3 length: 14 residues. CDR1 is ENHRY, CDR2 SYGVKD, per germline. In DNA form, the CDR3 reads TGTGCCATCAGTGAGTCGTCCGACCTGGCGCCCCAGCATTTT. Translated: CAISESSDLAPQHF.